This TCR beta chain comes out of a study of T cells after yellow fever vaccination. This CDR3 spans 13 amino acids. The V end was cut by 4 bases, the J end by 3 bases, with 10 bases between. TCRdb passed the 5' RACE reads through MiXCR, listing each CDR3 protein once. The table shows a few hundred thousand distinct CDR3 sequences, with roughly 13% occurring only once. The receptor was isolated from a man aged 25-45 years who received the YFV17D yellow fever vaccine. V usage is TRBV23-1 and J usage is TRBJ2-7; D is unresolved. TRBV23-1 is an ORF for which the function is uncertain. The sample was CD4+ T cells sorted from PBMCs, taken 45 days after the yellow fever booster vaccination. CDR3: CASSPRRYYEQYF. The CDR3 DNA is TGCGCCAGCAGTCCTAGGCGGTACTACGAGCAGTACTTC.